This T cell receptor (beta chain) was captured in a study of tumor and adjacent non-tumor tissue in lung cancer. Study details: Patients were aged roughly 30 to 76, ten or so men and about five women, stage I to III.

RNA was extracted from bulk tissue without any cell sorting. Distant lung tissue was collected more than 3 cm away from the tumor edge. Germline CDR1 reads DFQATT; CDR2 reads SNEGSKA (reference sequence). The CDR3 loop spans 16 amino acids. Three rounds of nested PCR, following a modified ARM-PCR protocol, produced the TCRbeta library. In TCRdb, the multiplex PCR reads were re-called with MiXCR into one record per CDR3 protein. The sample comprises some 70,000 distinct CDR3 sequences, about two thirds of which are singletons, and approximately 30% rests with the top ten. Regarding this clonotype: At one boundary the junction diverges from the germline segment, which might be a read error.

The sequenced material came from distant non-tumor lung tissue. This clonotype was sampled from a woman in her forties or fifties with non-small cell lung cancer. This chain uses TRBV20-1 with TRBJ2-3; 11 nucleotides agree with TRBD2. Written as DNA, the CDR3 is TGCAATGCTAGTCGATCTAGCGGGAGGAGCACAGATACGCAGTATTTT. Protein sequence: CNASRSSGRSTDTQYF.